Listed here are 15 T cell receptor beta chains from one sample, sequenced in a study of blood T cell repertoires in COVID-19. Using immunoSEQ multiplex PCR, the repertoire was profiled, and TCRdb retains in-frame clones only, with some absent. The table shows approximately 300,000 clones, with approximately 88% occurring only once. Sequenced sample: peripheral blood. The receptors stem from a man younger than 35 who had recovered from COVID-19.

The chain couples TRBV7-6 to TRBJ1-1; possibly TRBD1 for D (6 bases). The CDR3 runs 16 residues. Trimming removed 4 bases from V and 4 bases from J, with 19 bases in between. CDR1 SGHVS and CDR2 FNYEAQ come from the germline V gene. The CDR3 protein is CASSSRDTVYSTEAFF. As DNA, the CDR3 is TGTGCCAGCAGCTCTAGGGACACGGTTTACTCCACTGAAGCTTTCTTT.

With respect to this clone: This CDR3 is also generated by other DNA sequences in the sample. The chain recombines TRBV27 with TRBJ2-7, with D perhaps matching TRBD1 (6 bases). V was pared by 6 bases and J by 2 bases, with 14 bases between. The CDR3 is made up of 14 amino acids. Germline V gives CDR1 MNHEY, CDR2 SMNVEV (reference sequence). The DNA of the CDR3 is TGTGCCAGCAGCTTGGGGGCTACGACCTACGAGCAGTACTTC. It codes for CASSLGATTYEQYF.

The chain joins TRBV4-1 to TRBJ2-3; 7 bases map to TRBD2. The ends lost 0 bases at V and 6 bases at J; junction bases unmatched: 12. The CDR3 is 17 amino acids. CDR1 and CDR2 from the germline V gene are MGHRA and YSYEKL. DNA for the CDR3: TGCGCCAGCAGCCAAGATTTTCGGGACTACCTCATGGATACGCAGTATTTT. It is translated as CASSQDFRDYLMDTQYF.

The chain is built from TRBV18 and TRBJ2-1; 10 nucleotides align to TRBD2. The CDR3 consists of 15 residues. Germline V CDR1 and CDR2: KGHSH, LQKENI. V was clipped by 1 base and J by 8 bases; unmatched bases: 5. CDR3 region: CASSPLERGGDEQFF. The CDR3 DNA reads as TGTGCCAGCTCACCACTTGAGCGGGGGGGTGATGAGCAGTTCTTC.

The chain joins TRBV2 to TRBJ2-7, with D maybe TRBD1 (6 bases). CDR3 length: 14 residues. Per the germline V gene, CDR1 is SNHLY and CDR2 is FYNNEI. With 3 bases removed from V and 2 bases from J, the gap between germline ends came to 11 bases. The CDR3 protein is CASSDSGTTYEQYF. DNA of the CDR3: TGTGCCAGCAGTGACTCCGGGACAACCTACGAGCAGTACTTC.

The V and J genes are TRBV19 and TRBJ2-3; D is unresolved. Germline V gene lookup returns CDR1 LNHDA and CDR2 SQIVND (reference sequence). This CDR3 has 15 residues. V lost 5 bases and J lost 0, with 12 bases in between. Here the CDR3 DNA reads TGTGCCAGTAGTCGAGGCACCTCTAGCACAGATACGCAGTATTTT. This translates into CASSRGTSSTDTQYF.

The genes are TRBV27 and TRBJ1-2, with 7 bases fitting TRBD1. The germline V gene encodes CDR1 MNHEY and CDR2 SMNVEV (reference sequence). Trimming removed 4 bases from V and 3 bases from J; junction bases left unmatched: 11. The CDR3 covers 16 residues. CDR3 region: CASSSTPHRGDYGYTF. CDR3 bases: TGTGCCAGCAGTTCGACACCACACAGGGGTGACTATGGCTACACCTTC.

This rearrangement joins TRBV5-5 to TRBJ2-5; 8 positions match TRBD1. J was trimmed by 9 bases and V by 0 bases; bases with no gene match: 7. The CDR3 consists of 14 residues. Germline assignment: CDR1 SGHKS and CDR2 YYEKEE (reference sequence). DNA of the CDR3: TGTGCCAGCAGCTTGGTTGAGGGCAGGGGGCCCCAGTACTTC. This encodes CASSLVEGRGPQYF. The full variable domain, completed using reference TRBV5-5 and TRBJ2-5, is DAGVTQSPTHLIKTRGQQVTLRCSPISGHKSVSWYQQVLGQGPQFIFQYYEKEERGRGNFPDRFSARQFPNYSSELNVNALLLGDSALYLCASSLVEGRGPQYFGPGTRLLVL.

The chain joins TRBV6-5 to TRBJ2-7; TRBD1 aligns across 7 bases. This CDR3 region has 12 residues. Per the germline V gene, CDR1 is MNHEY and CDR2 is SVGAGI. V was clipped by 4 bases and J by 5 bases; unmatched bases: 2. The CDR3 coding sequence is TGTGCCAGCAGTTCCACAGGGGACGAGCAGTACTTC. Protein sequence: CASSSTGDEQYF.

The sample holds a few counts of this clone. The chain joins TRBV7-6 to TRBJ2-2, with D tentatively TRBD1 (6 bases). Deletions cut 2 bases from V and 7 bases from J, with 23 bases between. Germline V gene sequence: CDR1 SGHVS, CDR2 FNYEAQ. The CDR3 has 18 residues. The CDR3 reads CASSLRPRGGGPHGELFF. The CDR3 DNA is TGTGCCAGCAGCTTAAGGCCCCGTGGTGGGGGCCCGCACGGGGAGCTGTTTTTT.

This clone has only a few counts. The CDR3 sequence: CASSPGQAGEGELFF. The CDR3 nucleotides are TGTGCCAGCTCACCTGGTCAAGCGGGAGAAGGGGAGCTGTTTTTT. The V call is TRBV18, the J call TRBJ2-2, with 8 positions matching TRBD2. V shed 3 bases and J 8 bases; nucleotides not matched to a gene: 8. Germline CDR1 is KGHSH and CDR2 is LQKENI. The CDR3 runs to 15 residues.

This clone was seen a few times. V usage is TRBV9 and J usage is TRBJ2-2, with TRBD2 matching 7 bases. The CDR3 runs 15 residues. In germline, CDR1 is SGDLS, CDR2 YYNGEE. V lost 0 bases to trimming and J lost 7 bases; unmatched junction nucleotides: 6. CDR3 sequence (DNA): TGTGCCAGCAGCGTAGTTGGGGAGGGAAGCGGGGAGCTGTTTTTT. Its translation: CASSVVGEGSGELFF.

This clone showed up just once. The chain recombines TRBV29-1 with TRBJ2-1; 7 bases match TRBD2. This CDR3 is built from 15 residues. The V gene's germline CDR1 is SQVTM and CDR2 ANQGSEA. With V trimmed by 6 bases and J by 0 bases, 8 bases remained unmatched. CDR3 region: CSVSREGSSYNEQFF. CDR3 nucleotide sequence: TGCAGCGTGTCGAGGGAGGGAAGCTCCTACAATGAGCAGTTCTTC.

V gene TRBV6-6 combines with J gene TRBJ1-1; 9 bases align to TRBD1. This CDR3 comprises 12 residues. V trimming: 5 bases; J trimming: 11 bases; junction bases outside the gene matches: 6. The germline CDR1 and CDR2 sequences are MNHNY and SVGAGI (reference sequence). The CDR3: CASSQQGAKAFF. CDR3 nucleotides: TGTGCCAGCAGTCAACAGGGGGCGAAGGCTTTCTTT.

The rearrangement joins TRBV4-2 to TRBJ2-3; 11 bases match TRBD2. The CDR3 covers 16 residues. Germline CDR1 and CDR2: LGHNA and YNFKEQ. V dropped 5 bases and J dropped 0; count of bases not matched to a gene: 4. The CDR3 DNA is TGTGCCAGCAGCGTTAGCGGGAGGGCGAGCACAGATACGCAGTATTTT. Translated, it gives CASSVSGRASTDTQYF.